This T cell receptor (beta chain) was sequenced during a study of identical twins. General study findings and limits: With abundant cord blood beta clonotypes, insertions were fewer; memory repertoires showed no such pattern. Researchers reported excess low generation probability among twin-shared out-of-frame alpha sequences.

The V gene's germline CDR1 is KGHSH and CDR2 LQKENI. Germline trimming cut 5 bases from V and 6 bases from J; bases unmatched to any gene: 11. The CDR3 has 16 residues. A universal primer binding site was introduced by template switching. The final cDNA contained unique molecular identifiers. Using its own MiXCR run on the 5' RACE reads, TCRdb lists one record per CDR3 protein. This table has roughly 470,000 distinct CDR3 sequences, around an eighth appearing once. Note on this clonotype: The antigen is not known.

These data were also reused for a study on yellow fever vaccine responses in identical twins. That study adds: Vaccine T cell responses of twins reportedly seemed partly convergent and partly personalized.

This chain connects TRBV18 to TRBJ2-1, with TRBD1 matching 9 bases. This sequence originates from a young woman in good health. The specimen was CD4+ T cells sorted from blood. CDR3 amino acids: CASSTLGTGIFNEQFF. Written as DNA, the CDR3 is TGTGCCAGCTCAACACTAGGGACAGGGATTTTCAATGAGCAGTTCTTC.